This is a list of T cell receptor beta chains from one sample in a study of CD8 T cells in ankylosing spondylitis. TCRdb called the 5' RACE reads again in MiXCR, with one record for every CDR3 protein. The sample contains 350,000 to 450,000 distinct CDR3 sequences, 25% to 30% of which appear only once. Input material: blood, either unsorted or a sorted T cell fraction (not recorded which). The receptors were gathered from a male donor with ankylosing spondylitis. CDR3s include the opening cysteine and the closing phenylalanine or tryptophan. D genes are given only for firm matches. A clone size is listed for some rows: how often the clone was seen (once, few, many), or a class if it is expanded.

>-|TRBD2|TRBV5-5|TRBJ2-3
CASSFRLAGEDTQYF
TGTGCCAGCAGCTTCCGACTAGCGGGAGAAGATACGCAGTATTTT
>-|-|TRBV7-6|TRBJ2-2
CASSIEGLSTGELFF
TGTGCCAGCAGCATCGAAGGGTTGAGTACCGGGGAGCTGTTTTTT
>few|TRBD2|TRBV11-2|TRBJ2-7
CASSLRGPTSVSSYEQYF
TGTGCCAGCAGCTTACGTGGCCCGACTAGCGTAAGCTCCTACGAGCAGTACTTC
>few|TRBD1|TRBV5-1|TRBJ1-1
CASSLAQGARNTEAFF
TGCGCCAGCAGCTTGGCTCAGGGGGCGCGGAACACTGAAGCTTTCTTT
>-|-|TRBV12-3/TRBV12-4|TRBJ1-2
CASSFRQGSVGYTF
TGTGCCAGCAGTTTCCGGCAGGGTTCTGTTGGCTACACCTTC
>-|TRBD2|TRBV5-1|TRBJ2-1
CASSPVGGSYNEQFF
TGCGCCAGCAGCCCGGTGGGGGGGTCCTACAATGAGCAGTTCTTC
>-|-|TRBV5-1|TRBJ2-5
CASSVRRGETQYF
TGCGCCAGCAGCGTCAGGAGGGGGGAGACCCAGTACTTC
>-|TRBD1|TRBV30|TRBJ1-2
CAWSLQGNYGYTF
TGTGCCTGGAGTCTACAGGGGAACTATGGCTACACCTTC
>few|-|TRBV20-1|TRBJ1-4
CSARAAGPNEKLFF
TGCAGTGCTAGAGCGGCAGGGCCGAATGAAAAACTGTTTTTT
>few|-|TRBV5-1|TRBJ2-1
CASSLVRVSYNEQFF
TGCGCCAGCAGCTTGGTCCGGGTTTCCTACAATGAGCAGTTCTTC
>-|TRBD2|TRBV20-1|TRBJ2-1
CSAPPLAGGPHEQFF
TGCAGTGCCCCCCCCCTAGCGGGAGGGCCGCATGAGCAGTTCTTC
>few|-|TRBV20-1|TRBJ2-5
CSANGAGETQYF
TGCAGTGCTAACGGGGCGGGAGAGACCCAGTACTTC
>-|-|TRBV18|TRBJ2-7
CASSPGAGIHEQYF
TGTGCCAGCTCACCAGGCGCAGGGATCCACGAGCAGTACTTC
>few|-|TRBV3-1|TRBJ2-7
CASSQEVYEQYF
TGTGCCAGCAGCCAAGAAGTCTACGAGCAGTACTTC
>few|-|TRBV9|TRBJ2-1
CASSGGQKSYNEQFF
TGTGCCAGCAGCGGGGGCCAAAAATCCTACAATGAGCAGTTCTTC
>few|TRBD1|TRBV10-3|TRBJ1-1
CAISAWDREDTEAFF
TGTGCCATCAGTGCTTGGGACAGGGAGGACACTGAAGCTTTCTTT
>-|-|TRBV12-3/TRBV12-4|TRBJ1-6
CASSYGGGTPLHF
TGTGCCAGCAGTTACGGCGGGGGTACACCCCTCCACTTT
>few|-|TRBV7-9|TRBJ2-1
CASTPLADEQFF
TGTGCCAGCACCCCCCTGGCGGATGAGCAGTTCTTC
>few|TRBD2|TRBV3-1|TRBJ2-7
CASSELAGVSSYEQYF
TGTGCCAGCAGCGAACTAGCGGGAGTCTCGTCCTACGAGCAGTACTTC
>few|TRBD1|TRBV12-3/TRBV12-4|TRBJ2-1
CASSFDDRDYNEQFF
TGTGCCAGCAGTTTCGACGACAGGGATTACAATGAGCAGTTCTTC
>-|-|TRBV5-1|TRBJ1-1
CASSLADHEAFF
TGCGCCAGCAGCTTGGCAGACCATGAAGCTTTCTTT
>-|-|TRBV3-1|TRBJ1-4
CASSQQGSNEKLFF
TGTGCCAGCAGCCAACAGGGTTCTAATGAAAAACTGTTTTTT
>-|TRBD2|TRBV7-6|TRBJ2-5
CASSLWKSSGSVETQYF
TGTGCCAGCAGCTTATGGAAGTCTAGCGGGAGTGTAGAGACCCAGTACTTC
>-|-|TRBV20-1|TRBJ1-5
CSARDKGQPQHF
TGCAGTGCTAGAGATAAGGGGCAGCCCCAGCATTTT
>few|-|TRBV11-2|TRBJ1-1
CASSLSRGVPEAFF
TGTGCCAGCAGCTTAAGTAGGGGAGTCCCTGAAGCTTTCTTT
>few|-|TRBV10-1|TRBJ1-2
CASSEWAEYGYTF
TGCGCCAGCAGTGAATGGGCAGAGTATGGCTACACCTTC
>many|-|TRBV6-1|TRBJ2-3
CASMGTDTQYF
TGTGCCAGCATGGGGACAGATACGCAGTATTTT
>-|-|TRBV30|TRBJ1-1
CAWSRVPEAFF
TGTGCCTGGAGCAGGGTCCCTGAAGCTTTCTTT
>-|-|TRBV2|TRBJ1-1
CASSEDGIGYTEAFF
TGTGCCAGCAGTGAAGACGGGATTGGGTACACTGAAGCTTTCTTT
>few|TRBD2|TRBV4-1|TRBJ2-1
CASSRSGTSGRAFNEQFF
TGCGCCAGCAGCCGGAGTGGGACTAGCGGGAGGGCATTCAATGAGCAGTTCTTC
>-|TRBD2|TRBV11-2|TRBJ2-1
CASSSLAGARYNEQFF
TGTGCCAGCAGCTCCTTAGCGGGAGCCAGGTACAATGAGCAGTTCTTC
>-|-|TRBV20-1|TRBJ2-1
CSASLTRSSYNEQFF
TGCAGTGCCTCTCTCACCAGAAGCTCCTACAATGAGCAGTTCTTC
>once|TRBD1|TRBV4-2|TRBJ2-5
CASSQERGIDRAGETQYF
TGTGCCAGCAGCCAAGAGAGGGGGATAGACAGGGCCGGGGAGACCCAGTACTTC
>few|-|TRBV6-1|TRBJ1-1
CASRLAGENTEAFF
TGTGCCAGCAGGCTGGCGGGTGAGAACACTGAAGCTTTCTTT
>-|TRBD1|TRBV6-1|TRBJ1-2
CASSEYPTGQSYGYTF
TGTGCCAGCAGTGAATATCCGACGGGACAGAGCTATGGCTACACCTTC
>-|TRBD1|TRBV5-1|TRBJ2-2
CASSLKGGTGHTGELFF
TGCGCCAGCAGCTTGAAAGGGGGGACAGGGCACACCGGGGAGCTGTTTTTT
>-|-|TRBV5-1|TRBJ2-5
CASSPEGAVTQYF
TGCGCCAGCAGCCCGGAGGGGGCTGTGACCCAGTACTTC
>few|-|TRBV6-5|TRBJ2-4
CASSYGQFGIQYF
TGTGCCAGCAGTTACGGGCAGTTCGGCATTCAGTACTTC
>few|TRBD1|TRBV12-3/TRBV12-4|TRBJ2-1
CASRDRGREQFF
TGTGCCAGCAGAGACAGGGGTCGGGAGCAGTTCTTC
>-|-|TRBV24-1|TRBJ2-3
CATSERADTQYF
TGTGCCACCAGTGAGAGAGCAGATACGCAGTATTTT
>-|TRBD1|TRBV20-1|TRBJ1-1
CSARGLSQGVTEAFF
TGCAGTGCTAGGGGGCTTTCACAGGGGGTCACTGAAGCTTTCTTT
>-|TRBD2|TRBV2|TRBJ2-3
CASSELAGVVADTQYF
TGTGCCAGCAGTGAACTAGCGGGAGTGGTCGCAGATACGCAGTATTTT
>few|-|TRBV15|TRBJ1-1
CATSRSRTNTEAFF
TGTGCCACCAGCAGATCTAGGACGAACACTGAAGCTTTCTTT
>few|-|TRBV24-1|TRBJ1-1
CATSDGQRTEAFF
TGTGCCACCAGTGACGGCCAGAGGACTGAAGCTTTCTTT
>-|-|TRBV5-6|TRBJ1-2
CASSFPSTAPTSNYGYTF
TGTGCCAGCAGCTTCCCCTCTACAGCGCCGACAAGTAACTATGGCTACACCTTC
>-|-|TRBV24-1|TRBJ2-1
CATSDPDNEQFF
TGTGCCACCAGTGACCCCGACAATGAGCAGTTCTTC
>-|-|TRBV7-9|TRBJ1-4
CASLMSGPLREKLFF
TGTGCCAGCCTAATGAGTGGCCCGCTAAGGGAAAAACTGTTTTTT
>-|-|TRBV6-2/TRBV6-3|TRBJ2-7
CASRHSGAYEQYF
TGTGCCAGCAGACATAGCGGAGCCTACGAGCAGTACTTC
>few|-|TRBV19|TRBJ2-1
CASKGDHYNEQFF
TGTGCCAGTAAGGGAGATCACTACAATGAGCAGTTCTTC
>few|-|TRBV10-2|TRBJ2-1
CASSDRRGKGGGNEQFF
TGCGCCAGCAGTGATCGTCGAGGGAAGGGGGGGGGCAATGAGCAGTTCTTC
>few|-|TRBV5-8|TRBJ1-6
CATEAGRNAYYNSPLHF
TGTGCCACCGAAGCGGGACGAAACGCTTATTATAATTCACCCCTCCACTTT
>few|TRBD2|TRBV20-1|TRBJ2-1
CSAPSGRAVSEQFF
TGCAGTGCTCCAAGCGGGAGGGCCGTTAGTGAGCAGTTCTTC
>-|-|TRBV5-6|TRBJ1-1
CASSLPAADTEAFF
TGTGCCAGCAGCCTCCCGGCAGCGGACACTGAAGCTTTCTTT
>few|-|TRBV11-2|TRBJ2-7
CASSPRRTNLGEQYF
TGTGCCAGCAGCCCTAGAAGGACTAACCTTGGGGAGCAGTACTTC
>-|-|TRBV15|TRBJ2-1
CATSTVAVRGNEQFF
TGTGCCACCAGCACCGTAGCGGTCAGGGGCAATGAGCAGTTCTTC
>-|-|TRBV5-1|TRBJ2-2
CASSLSDTANTGELFF
TGCGCCAGCAGCTTGTCGGACACCGCGAACACCGGGGAGCTGTTTTTT
>few|-|TRBV25-1|TRBJ1-1
CASRTLNTEAFF
TGTGCCAGCAGAACTCTTAACACTGAAGCTTTCTTT
>-|TRBD2|TRBV7-2|TRBJ2-6
CASSFSGATSGANVLTF
TGTGCCAGCAGCTTTAGCGGGGCCACCTCTGGGGCCAACGTCCTGACTTTC
>few|-|TRBV5-6|TRBJ2-3
CASSLLRTDTQYF
TGTGCCAGCAGCTTACTCCGCACAGATACGCAGTATTTT